This T cell receptor beta chain is drawn from a study of cytomegalovirus exposure and HLA in healthy donors (TCRdb year 2017). With regard to the full study: In an earlier analysis of 550 to 750 of the donors, under 300 Gb of sequence data and roughly 100 million unique TCR beta sequences from 150 million to 200 million T cells were reported. Typing coverage differed by locus: A, B, C, DRB1 and DQB1 were typed in roughly 620-640 donors, DQA1 in about 510, DPA1 in approximately 600, and DPB1 in 450 to 490. The study combined high-throughput TCR immunosequencing, statistical association of individual TCRs with disease status, and machine learning to predict cytomegalovirus infection status. Roughly 300 gigabases of sequencing data and 70 million to 100 million unique TCR sequences were included in an early release covering about 600 HLA-typed donors. A later analysis re-examined previously published TCR beta repertoires from more than 650 donors and added high-resolution HLA genotyping to investigate patterns of TCR occurrence. The aim of the study was to test whether cataloging public T cell receptors could identify signatures of past pathogen exposure. Genome-wide SNP genotypes for about 55% of the roughly 670 donors were used in a later genetic analysis, which treated that subset as a discovery cohort. Across approximately 400 genotyped donors of the cohort, an average of about 240,000 unique TCR beta nucleotide sequences per donor were sequenced, and 15% to 20% of those sequences were non-productive. A separate validation cohort of roughly 110 different subjects was used in addition to the 666-subject first cohort. Alongside the repertoire data, information on donor age, sex, ethnicity and CMV serostatus was compiled. The later analysis used no new phenotypic data to find candidate immune exposures, relying instead on TCR beta sequences and their occurrence across donors. HLA typing covered class I and class II loci at four-digit resolution. The study profiled the T cell repertoires of more than 500 subjects by immunosequencing and related them to cytomegalovirus serostatus. Of the 300 to 500 genotyped donors, 65% to 90% were placed in the genetic ancestry cluster associated with self-reported Caucasian donors. About five DR-DQ haplotypes were treated as single units for association and clustering because of strong linkage in the cohort. An earlier analysis of 587 of the donors applied high-throughput TCR beta sequencing to assess whether each TCR beta V gene segment acted as functional or pseudogenic. Every repertoire in the discovery cohort had been generated on one and the same sequencing platform. The research as a whole found: For the cohort, immune exposure information was limited to CMV serostatus. The presence/absence analyses assumed that sequencing depth was roughly uniform across donors, and that assumption may not be true. According to a later analysis, parvovirus B19, influenza, CMV and Epstein-Barr virus appeared linked to several top co-occurrence clusters. In a later analysis, TCR association rates were found to vary across HLA loci, with the most associated TCRs seen for DRB1 alleles and the fewest for HLA-C alleles. Linkage disequilibrium might explain the correlated functional status among segregating V segments, but an unknown experimental factor could not be excluded. The authors suggested that the approach could potentially be generalized to other disease states and immunological phenotypes. Compared with the roughly 700-donor mean, donors in an Asian-associated ancestry cluster had fewer N-insertions in productive TCRs, according to a later genetic analysis. A cluster of highly shared sequence variants was judged likely to be a technical artifact of the sequencing pipeline. Because HLA typing was unavailable for some donors at each locus, only the typed subset was used in association tests. A later genetic analysis associated a missense DCLRE1C variant with V-gene and J-gene trimming of TCR beta chains, and an independent cohort replicated the association. In a later analysis, HLA-associated TCR beta chains showed more clonal expansion and lower generation probabilities than non-associated chains that were equally common. While some public TCRs were present in many individuals, most TCR sequences turned up only very rarely across donors. When HLA alleles, especially DR and DQ, strongly co-occurred, attributing TCR associations to individual alleles was difficult. In both the original and validation cohorts, the classifier was reported to diagnose cytomegalovirus status with high specificity and sensitivity. Only TCR beta chains were sequenced in this cohort, and the absence of alpha or paired-chain data limited detectable features. Broadly in line with IMGT annotations, most TCR beta V segments showed up in productive rearrangements about 90% or about 30% of the time in an earlier analysis of a few hundred of the donors. Because the 87-base-pair reads could not distinguish some IMGT-functional V segments, including TRBV6-2 and TRBV6-3, those segments were excluded. A later analysis found that most CMV-associated TCR beta chains appeared HLA-restricted, with HLA associations seemingly driven largely by CMV exposure. In vitro tests confirmed that a few of the cytomegalovirus-associated TCR beta chains recognize cytomegalovirus antigens. At a false discovery rate of 0.05, a later analysis linked about 17,000 TCR beta sequences to specific HLA alleles. The study gave a list of roughly 150 TCR beta chains associated with cytomegalovirus. Over 15 rarely observed V segments, including chromosome 9 orphons, were excluded from the earlier analysis of a few hundred of the donors because counts were too low. A further reported finding was that TCR beta sequences accurately predicted the HLA-A and HLA-B alleles for most subjects in the first cohort.

Points on this clone: Its antigen specificity is not known. Base quality data are lacking; no much larger clone is found one base away.

The cohort comprised some 680 healthy bone marrow donors. All cohort members were sampled while nominally healthy, although unrecorded immune exposures were likely present. The donor tested CMV seronegative, placing the donor among the 350 to 400 seronegative members of the cohort. Every donor gave a peripheral blood sample, and the peripheral blood mononuclear cells from that sample were used for TCR beta sequencing. The Qiagen DNeasy Blood Extraction Kit was used to extract genomic DNA from the blood cell samples. CDR1 and CDR2, per the germline V gene, are KGHSH and LQKENI. After removal of 9 bases from V and 3 bases from J, the junction retains 3 bases not matched to a gene. Measured from the cysteine to the phenylalanine, the CDR3 is 13 residues long. The read is trimmed to its CDR3 DNA, 39 bases read in frame from base 1. Library preparation was by the immunoSEQ multiplex PCR assay. For the multiplex PCR, a mixture combining 60 forward primers for TCR Vbeta segments and 13 reverse primers for TCR Jbeta segments was used. Amplification of the CDR3 region of rearranged TCR beta genes was performed with a multiplex PCR assay on genomic DNA. The amplified TCR beta libraries were sequenced on the Illumina HiSeq System as 87-base-pair reads. Per the original workflow: A later analysis counted about 80 million unique TCR beta chains across the 700 or so repertoires, and some 11 million of these chains were shared by at least two donors. A nearest-neighbor algorithm error-corrected the raw reads and collapsed the reads into unique sequences, merging closely related sequences to remove PCR and sequencing errors. CDR3 sequences were aligned to IMGT reference sequences to assign V, D and J gene segments. Each retained sequence needed at least a six-nucleotide match to both a V gene segment and a J gene segment. A rearrangement counted as productive if the CDR3 had no stop codons and remained in frame with V and J, and every other rearrangement counted as non-productive. CDR3 was defined by IMGT convention, running from the second conserved V-encoded cysteine to the conserved J-encoded phenylalanine. Sequences without an unambiguous match to a single V gene segment were excluded from the earlier analysis of about 600 of the donors. An earlier analysis of almost 600 of the donors classified V segments as functional when productive rearrangements were above 56.7% and as segregating when the standard deviation between donors was above 5%. To diagnose cytomegalovirus status from the catalog of TCR beta chain sequences, a statistical classification framework was built. A later analysis assigned V and J genes by comparing TCR nucleotide sequences with IMGT/GENE-DB human TR gene sequences. A later analysis assigned CDR3 sequences and most-parsimonious VDJ recombination scenarios with the TCRdist pipeline. In a later analysis, every TCR beta chain was defined by the combination of its CDR3 amino acid sequence and its V-gene family, and reads without a unique V-gene family were dropped. To address suspected cross-contamination and a sequencing artifact, a later analysis removed a few hundred highly shared, low-generation-probability nucleotide sequences. In a later analysis, a clonal expansion index was calculated for each public chain from normalized within-repertoire ranks of inferred template counts. Generation probabilities in a later analysis came from a VDJ recombination model fitted to out-of-frame rearrangements, and those results were checked against IGoR. Hypergeometric tests were used in a later analysis to score TCR-TCR, TCR-HLA and TCR-CMV co-occurrence, with a repertoire-size bias correction applied to the TCR pairs. In a later analysis, false discovery rates were estimated by permuting HLA or CMV assignments 20 times. In a later analysis, co-occurring TCRs were grouped using DBSCAN, and TCRdist sequence similarity was added for clustering within HLA-allele-positive subsets. For co-occurrence clustering, repertoires with fewer than 30,000 or more than 120,000 public chains were excluded, along with about five repertoires with anomalous nucleotide sharing. The immuneACCESS repertoire file appears here via TCRdb, limited to in-frame rearrangements. These files lack a portion of the clones; in checked studies, under half of the deficit traces to unresolved V genes, and the cause of the others is not known. The D gene and trimming were derived from the DNA, and the V and J assignments and clone size from that table. In this sample the table shows about 190,000 clones, around 86% of which occur a single time. The biggest ten clones account for approximately 0.8% of the sample.

The V gene is TRBV18 and the J gene is TRBJ1-1, with 11 central nucleotides matching TRBD1. Specimen: PBMCs. This receptor was obtained from a woman between 18 and 29 years old in good health and CMV-seronegative. The CDR3 is CASGTGGDTEAFF. The nucleotide sequence is TGTGCCAGTGGGACAGGGGGGGACACTGAAGCTTTCTTT.